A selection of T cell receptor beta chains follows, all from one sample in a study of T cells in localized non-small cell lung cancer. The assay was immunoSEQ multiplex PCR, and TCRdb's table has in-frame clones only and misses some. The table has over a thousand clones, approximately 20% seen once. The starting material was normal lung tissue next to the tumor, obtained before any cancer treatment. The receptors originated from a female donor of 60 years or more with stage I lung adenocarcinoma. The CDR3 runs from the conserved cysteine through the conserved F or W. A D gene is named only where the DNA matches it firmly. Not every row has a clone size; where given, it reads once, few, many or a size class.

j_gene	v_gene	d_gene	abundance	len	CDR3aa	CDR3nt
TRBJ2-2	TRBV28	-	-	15	CASSSGGRGTGELFF	TGTGCCAGCAGTTCCGGGGGGCGGGGCACCGGGGAGCTGTTTTTT
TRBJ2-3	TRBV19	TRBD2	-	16	CASSIAWGGSMDTQYF	TGTGCCAGTAGTATAGCTTGGGGCGGGAGCATGGATACGCAGTATTTT
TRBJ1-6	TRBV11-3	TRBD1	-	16	CASSLGWTGYNSPLHF	TGTGCCAGCAGCTTAGGTTGGACAGGGTATAATTCACCCCTCCACTTT
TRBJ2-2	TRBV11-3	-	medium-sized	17	CASSLEGYRDNTGELFF	TGTGCCAGCAGCTTGGAGGGGTACAGGGATAACACCGGGGAGCTGTTTTTT
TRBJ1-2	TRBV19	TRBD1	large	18	CASSIGLLRQGVPYGYTF	TGTGCCAGTAGTATCGGGTTACTCCGACAGGGGGTGCCCTATGGCTACACCTTC
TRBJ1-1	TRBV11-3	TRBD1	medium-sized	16	CASSLMPGQGNTEAFF	TGTGCCAGCAGCCTCATGCCGGGACAGGGGAACACTGAAGCTTTCTTT
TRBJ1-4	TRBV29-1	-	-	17	CSVRGGSGMATNEKLFF	TGCAGCGTACGGGGAGGCTCAGGGATGGCAACTAATGAAAAACTGTTTTTT
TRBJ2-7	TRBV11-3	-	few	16	CASSRAPGALSGEQYF	TGTGCCAGCAGCAGAGCCCCGGGAGCCCTCTCGGGGGAGCAGTACTTC
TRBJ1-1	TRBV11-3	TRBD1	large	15	CASSLTPGQYTEAFF	TGTGCCAGCAGCTTAACTCCGGGACAGTACACTGAAGCTTTCTTT
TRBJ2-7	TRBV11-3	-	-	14	CASTPAGRPYEQYF	TGTGCCAGCACCCCTGCGGGCAGGCCCTACGAGCAGTACTTC
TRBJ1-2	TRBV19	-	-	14	CASSRWGENYGYTF	TGTGCCAGTAGTAGGTGGGGCGAGAACTATGGCTACACCTTC
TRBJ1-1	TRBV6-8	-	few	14	CASSYSARGLVAFF	TGTGCCAGCAGTTACTCTGCCCGGGGATTAGTAGCTTTCTTT
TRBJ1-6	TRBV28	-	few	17	CASSFLAQSSYNSPLHF	TGTGCCAGCAGTTTTCTAGCACAGAGCTCCTATAATTCACCCCTCCACTTT
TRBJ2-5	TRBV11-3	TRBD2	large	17	CASSQGGSGSISGTQYF	TGTGCCAGCAGCCAAGGGGGTAGCGGGAGTATTTCGGGGACCCAGTACTTC
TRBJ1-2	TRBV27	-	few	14	CASSSGWRIDGYTF	TGTGCCAGCAGTTCAGGGTGGCGGATAGATGGCTACACCTTC
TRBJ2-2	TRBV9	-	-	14	CASSVRTNTGELFF	TGTGCCAGCAGCGTGCGGACGAACACCGGGGAGCTGTTTTTT
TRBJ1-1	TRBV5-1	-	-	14	CASSPGRQNTEAFF	TGCGCCAGCAGCCCGGGACGGCAGAACACTGAAGCTTTCTTT
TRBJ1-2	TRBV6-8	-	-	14	CASSYSIAGRGYTF	TGTGCCAGCAGTTACTCGATCGCAGGTCGGGGCTACACCTTC
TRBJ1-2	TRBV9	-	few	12	CASSEGAYGYTF	TGTGCCAGCAGTGAAGGAGCGTATGGCTACACCTTC
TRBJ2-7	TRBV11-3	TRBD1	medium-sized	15	CASSPRQGAGYEQYF	TGTGCCAGCAGCCCGCGACAGGGGGCGGGTTACGAGCAGTACTTC
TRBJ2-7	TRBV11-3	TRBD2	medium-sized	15	CASSLVSGGHYEQYF	TGTGCCAGCAGCTTAGTTAGCGGGGGGCATTACGAGCAGTACTTC
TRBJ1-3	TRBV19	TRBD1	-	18	CASSRNAPGQGGGNTIYF	TGTGCCAGTTCCCGAAACGCCCCGGGACAGGGAGGCGGAAACACCATATATTTT
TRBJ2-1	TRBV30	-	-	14	CACSRGLSYNEQFF	TGTGCCTGTTCGCGGGGCCTCTCCTACAATGAGCAGTTCTTC
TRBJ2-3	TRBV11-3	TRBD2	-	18	CASSLVFRLAGGEDTQYF	TGTGCCAGCAGCTTAGTTTTCAGGCTAGCGGGAGGCGAAGATACGCAGTATTTT
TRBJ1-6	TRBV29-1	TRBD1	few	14	CSVSSGTGHSPLHF	TGCAGCGTTTCGTCGGGGACAGGGCATTCACCCCTCCACTTT
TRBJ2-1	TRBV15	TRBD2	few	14	CATSRGAGDNEQFF	TGTGCCACCAGCAGGGGAGCGGGGGACAATGAGCAGTTCTTC
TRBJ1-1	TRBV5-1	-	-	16	CASSLVLGGSNTEAFF	TGCGCCAGCAGCTTGGTTCTTGGCGGTTCTAACACTGAAGCTTTCTTT
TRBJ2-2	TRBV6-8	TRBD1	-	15	CASRYPTGPTGELFF	TGTGCCAGCAGGTACCCGACAGGGCCCACCGGGGAGCTGTTTTTT
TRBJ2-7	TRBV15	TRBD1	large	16	CATSRARDRVRYEQYF	TGTGCCACCAGCAGAGCCCGGGACAGGGTTCGGTACGAGCAGTACTTC
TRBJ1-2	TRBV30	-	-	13	CASRGRNNYGYTF	TGTGCCTCTCGGGGGCGGAATAACTATGGCTACACCTTC
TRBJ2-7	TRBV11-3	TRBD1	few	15	CASSSPGQGANEQYF	TGTGCCAGCAGCTCTCCGGGACAGGGGGCAAACGAGCAGTACTTC
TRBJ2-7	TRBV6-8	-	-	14	CASSVLLPSGLPDF	TGTGCCAGCAGTGTCCTGCTCCCCTCCGGGCTCCCGGACTTC
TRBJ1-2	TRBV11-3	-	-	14	CASSLDPSGGGYTF	TGTGCCAGCAGCTTAGATCCGTCAGGTGGAGGCTACACCTTC
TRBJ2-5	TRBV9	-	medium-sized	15	CASSVGGTRQETQYF	TGTGCCAGCAGCGTGGGCGGGACAAGGCAAGAGACCCAGTACTTC
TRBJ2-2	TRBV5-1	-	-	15	CASSGNSWGTGELFF	TGCGCCAGCAGCGGGAACAGCTGGGGGACCGGGGAGCTGTTTTTT
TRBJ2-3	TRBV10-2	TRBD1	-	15	CASSDWDRGTDTQYF	TGCGCCAGCAGTGACTGGGACAGGGGCACAGATACGCAGTATTTT
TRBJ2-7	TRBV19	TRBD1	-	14	CASSTGQGAYEQYF	TGTGCCAGTAGTACCGGACAGGGGGCCTACGAGCAGTACTTC
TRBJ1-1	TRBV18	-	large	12	CASSLPTRGAFF	TGTGCCAGCTCACTCCCAACTAGGGGGGCTTTCTTT
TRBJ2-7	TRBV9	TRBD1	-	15	CASSEWDRGLYEQYF	TGTGCCAGCAGTGAATGGGACAGGGGGCTCTACGAGCAGTACTTC
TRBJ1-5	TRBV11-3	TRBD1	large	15	CASSRSQGAGQPQHF	TGTGCCAGCAGCAGATCTCAGGGGGCTGGTCAGCCCCAGCATTTT
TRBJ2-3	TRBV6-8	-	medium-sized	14	CASSEVIGANTQYF	TGTGCCAGCAGTGAGGTGATCGGGGCCAATACGCAGTATTTT
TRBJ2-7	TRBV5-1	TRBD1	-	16	CASSVITGAFSYEQYF	TGCGCCAGCAGCGTTATTACAGGGGCGTTCTCCTACGAGCAGTACTTC
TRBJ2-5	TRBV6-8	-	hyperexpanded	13	CAISARTEETQYF	TGTGCCATCAGTGCGCGGACAGAAGAGACCCAGTACTTC
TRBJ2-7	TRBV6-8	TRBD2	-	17	CASSYYNRLAGSYEQYF	TGTGCCAGCAGTTACTACAATCGACTAGCGGGATCGTACGAGCAGTACTTC
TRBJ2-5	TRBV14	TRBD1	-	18	CASSPIAGDRGERETQYF	TGTGCCAGCAGCCCCATAGCCGGGGACAGGGGGGAGAGAGAGACCCAGTACTTC
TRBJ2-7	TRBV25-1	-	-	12	CASSEGRYEQYF	TGTGCCAGCAGTGAAGGACGCTACGAGCAGTACTTC